The 12 T cell receptor beta chains in this list originate from one sample, sequenced in a study of T cells in Graves' hyperthyroidism and ophthalmopathy. Researchers took RNA transcripts and amplified the TCR beta CDR3 regions from them. The HTBI set primed first-round TCR CDR3 RT-PCR. TCRdb recomputed calls from the multiplex PCR reads with MiXCR, one row per CDR3 protein. The sample has about 680,000 distinct CDR3 sequences, 35% seen once. The sample consisted of blood. These receptors were collected from a woman in her thirties or forties with Graves' hyperthyroidism.

The chain has TRBV13 and TRBJ1-1; TRBD1 is a possible D gene (5 bases). The germline CDR1 and CDR2 sequences are PRHDT and FYEKMQ (reference sequence). V lost 6 bases to trimming and J lost 1 base, with 15 bases between them. This CDR3 contains 15 residues. The CDR3 nucleotides are TGTGCCAGCAGTCTTAACTACGGGGCGAACACTGAAGCTTTCTTT. Translation: CASSLNYGANTEAFF. Filled out from reference TRBV13 and TRBJ1-1, the complete variable domain reads AAGVIQSPRHLIKEKRETATLKCYPIPRHDTVYWYQQGPGQDPQFLISFYEKMQSDKGSIPDRFSAQQFSDYHSELNMSSLELGDSALYFCASSLNYGANTEAFFGQGTRLTVV.

The table lists this clonotype with a few counts. V usage is TRBV4-1 and J usage is TRBJ2-5; TRBD2 aligns across 8 bases. The CDR3 is made up of 16 amino acids. Trimming cost V 1 base and J 5 bases; bases outside gene matches: 9. Germline lookup yields CDR1 MGHRA and CDR2 YSYEKL. The CDR3 DNA reads as TGCGCCAGCAGCCAAGGTCCGGCCGGGGGGGCGGAGACCCAGTACTTC. Translating it yields CASSQGPAGGAETQYF.

This clonotype was counted only a few times. The rearrangement links TRBV28 to TRBJ1-2; 7 bases line up with TRBD1. Germline CDR1 is MDHEN and CDR2 is SYDVKM. Trimming cost V 5 bases and J 8 bases; bases outside gene matches: 11. This CDR3 has 14 amino acids. The CDR3 sequence is CASSPGQPTGGYTF. CDR3 bases: TGTGCCAGCAGTCCGGGACAGCCCACTGGAGGCTACACCTTC.

This clonotype was recorded a few times. Germline is not matched at one junction end, which may reflect a read error. The chain carries TRBV10-3 and TRBJ1-2; 7 bases fit TRBD1. Germline V gene data show CDR1 as ENHRY and CDR2 as SYGVKD. The CDR3 has 16 residues. The CDR3 spells CASSLGDHRGLYGYTF. CDR3 nucleotide sequence: TGTGCCAGCAGTTTAGGGGATCACAGGGGACTCTATGGCTACACCTTC.

Concerning this clonotype itself: This may be a read error, as it is one base from a much larger clone. This rearrangement joins TRBV19 to TRBJ1-4; TRBD1 is a possible D gene (6 bases). CDR1 is LNHDA and CDR2 is SQIVND in the germline V gene (reference sequence). The CDR3 is made up of 15 amino acids. The CDR3 loop reads CASSIGGRGDEKLLF. Written as DNA, the CDR3 is TGTGCCAGTAGTATCGGAGGGAGGGGGGATGAAAAACTGCTTTTT.

This clonotype has more than one count but fewer than ten. CDR3 sequence reads: CASSITGVSGNTIYF. Here the CDR3 DNA reads TGTGCCAGCAGCATCACAGGGGTTAGTGGAAACACCATATATTTT. The rearrangement links TRBV10-3 to TRBJ1-3; 7 nucleotides line up with TRBD1. The CDR3 totals 15 residues. In germline, CDR1 is ENHRY, CDR2 SYGVKD. V lost 10 bases, J lost 3 bases, and 12 bases stayed unmatched.

The CDR3 region is CASSQTIELPGFNSNQPQHF. In DNA form, the CDR3 reads TGCGCCAGCAGCCAAACAATCGAATTGCCGGGGTTCAATAGCAATCAGCCCCAGCATTTT. The chain is built from TRBV4-1 and TRBJ1-5; D is undetermined. The CDR3 has 20 residues. The V end was cut by 2 bases, the J end by 0 bases, with 23 bases between. The germline gives CDR1 MGHRA, CDR2 YSYEKL.

This clonotype has a handful of counts. The chain joins TRBV10-3 to TRBJ2-2, with TRBD1 as a possible D gene (5 bases). This CDR3 is built from 13 residues. Trimming left V 11 bases short and J 4 bases short, with 14 bases between. The germline V gene has CDR1 ENHRY and CDR2 SYGVKD. The CDR3 DNA is TGTGCCGTCCTACCAGGGCCCACCGGGGAGCTGTTTTTT. Translated: CAVLPGPTGELFF.

The V and J genes are TRBV10-3 and TRBJ1-5; D might be TRBD1 (6 bases). The CDR3 length is 15 residues. Trimming cost V 10 bases and J 4 bases, with 20 bases left between them. CDR1 and CDR2 (germline): ENHRY, SYGVKD. Written as DNA, the CDR3 is TGTGCCAGCTCACCAAATCCCGACAGGAATCAGCCCCAGCATTTT. This gives the protein CASSPNPDRNQPQHF.

V is TRBV20-1 and J is TRBJ1-5; D not certain. The CDR3 spans 13 residues. Germline V lookup: CDR1 DFQATT, CDR2 SNEGSKA (reference sequence). Trimming shortened V by 1 base and J by 8 bases, and 12 bases separated the two germline ends. The CDR3 region has the DNA TGCAGTGCTAGAGTCGTAGCCGGGGAGCCCCAGCATTTT. Protein product: CSARVVAGEPQHF.

This clonotype turned up a few times. CDR3 residues: CASSPGGHSVAPFF. Here the CDR3 DNA reads TGCGCCAGCAGCCCAGGGGGACATTCAGTCGCACCTTTCTTT. This chain uses TRBV5-1 with TRBJ1-1, with 7 nucleotides matching TRBD1. Germline trimming cut 4 bases from V and 12 bases from J; bases unmatched to any gene: 15. The CDR3 is 14 amino acids. CDR1 is SGHRS, CDR2 YFSETQ, per germline.

The sample holds many counts of this clonotype. This chain connects TRBV10-2 to TRBJ1-5; TRBD1 agrees at 11 bases. Losses at the gene ends were 8 bases for V and 3 bases for J; bases not matched to a gene: 6. The CDR3 spans 15 residues. CDR1 and CDR2 from the germline V gene are WSHSY and SAAADI. CDR3 DNA: TGCGCCAGCGGTGGACAGGGGGCGTACAATCAGCCCCAGCATTTT. It yields the protein CASGGQGAYNQPQHF.